What follows describes a single T cell receptor beta chain. CDR1 is DFQATT and CDR2 is SNEGSKA in the germline V gene (reference sequence). The V end lost 6 bases, the J end lost 7 bases, and 8 bases lay between the germline ends. CDR3 length: 10 amino acids. Time point defined: blood 2 weeks post-SBRT. Indicated treatment: 15 Gy SBRT to primary tumor, nephrectomy 4 weeks later. This entry comes from a study of radiation and T cells in renal cell carcinoma. About the study: Nephrectomy followed 15 Gy stereotactic body radiation by 4 weeks.

TCRdb's copy holds only in-frame clones and misses some; the assay was immunoSEQ multiplex PCR. The table lists some 120,000 clones, 88% of them singletons. The chain has TRBV20-1 and TRBJ2-3; D ambiguous. The TCR sequence derives from a woman aged 70-85 years with renal cell carcinoma. The sample here was blood, taken from a patient whose treatment included radiotherapy and nephrectomy. This CDR3 is CSARLNTQYF. The CDR3 region has the DNA TGCAGTGCAAGGCTCAATACGCAGTATTTT.